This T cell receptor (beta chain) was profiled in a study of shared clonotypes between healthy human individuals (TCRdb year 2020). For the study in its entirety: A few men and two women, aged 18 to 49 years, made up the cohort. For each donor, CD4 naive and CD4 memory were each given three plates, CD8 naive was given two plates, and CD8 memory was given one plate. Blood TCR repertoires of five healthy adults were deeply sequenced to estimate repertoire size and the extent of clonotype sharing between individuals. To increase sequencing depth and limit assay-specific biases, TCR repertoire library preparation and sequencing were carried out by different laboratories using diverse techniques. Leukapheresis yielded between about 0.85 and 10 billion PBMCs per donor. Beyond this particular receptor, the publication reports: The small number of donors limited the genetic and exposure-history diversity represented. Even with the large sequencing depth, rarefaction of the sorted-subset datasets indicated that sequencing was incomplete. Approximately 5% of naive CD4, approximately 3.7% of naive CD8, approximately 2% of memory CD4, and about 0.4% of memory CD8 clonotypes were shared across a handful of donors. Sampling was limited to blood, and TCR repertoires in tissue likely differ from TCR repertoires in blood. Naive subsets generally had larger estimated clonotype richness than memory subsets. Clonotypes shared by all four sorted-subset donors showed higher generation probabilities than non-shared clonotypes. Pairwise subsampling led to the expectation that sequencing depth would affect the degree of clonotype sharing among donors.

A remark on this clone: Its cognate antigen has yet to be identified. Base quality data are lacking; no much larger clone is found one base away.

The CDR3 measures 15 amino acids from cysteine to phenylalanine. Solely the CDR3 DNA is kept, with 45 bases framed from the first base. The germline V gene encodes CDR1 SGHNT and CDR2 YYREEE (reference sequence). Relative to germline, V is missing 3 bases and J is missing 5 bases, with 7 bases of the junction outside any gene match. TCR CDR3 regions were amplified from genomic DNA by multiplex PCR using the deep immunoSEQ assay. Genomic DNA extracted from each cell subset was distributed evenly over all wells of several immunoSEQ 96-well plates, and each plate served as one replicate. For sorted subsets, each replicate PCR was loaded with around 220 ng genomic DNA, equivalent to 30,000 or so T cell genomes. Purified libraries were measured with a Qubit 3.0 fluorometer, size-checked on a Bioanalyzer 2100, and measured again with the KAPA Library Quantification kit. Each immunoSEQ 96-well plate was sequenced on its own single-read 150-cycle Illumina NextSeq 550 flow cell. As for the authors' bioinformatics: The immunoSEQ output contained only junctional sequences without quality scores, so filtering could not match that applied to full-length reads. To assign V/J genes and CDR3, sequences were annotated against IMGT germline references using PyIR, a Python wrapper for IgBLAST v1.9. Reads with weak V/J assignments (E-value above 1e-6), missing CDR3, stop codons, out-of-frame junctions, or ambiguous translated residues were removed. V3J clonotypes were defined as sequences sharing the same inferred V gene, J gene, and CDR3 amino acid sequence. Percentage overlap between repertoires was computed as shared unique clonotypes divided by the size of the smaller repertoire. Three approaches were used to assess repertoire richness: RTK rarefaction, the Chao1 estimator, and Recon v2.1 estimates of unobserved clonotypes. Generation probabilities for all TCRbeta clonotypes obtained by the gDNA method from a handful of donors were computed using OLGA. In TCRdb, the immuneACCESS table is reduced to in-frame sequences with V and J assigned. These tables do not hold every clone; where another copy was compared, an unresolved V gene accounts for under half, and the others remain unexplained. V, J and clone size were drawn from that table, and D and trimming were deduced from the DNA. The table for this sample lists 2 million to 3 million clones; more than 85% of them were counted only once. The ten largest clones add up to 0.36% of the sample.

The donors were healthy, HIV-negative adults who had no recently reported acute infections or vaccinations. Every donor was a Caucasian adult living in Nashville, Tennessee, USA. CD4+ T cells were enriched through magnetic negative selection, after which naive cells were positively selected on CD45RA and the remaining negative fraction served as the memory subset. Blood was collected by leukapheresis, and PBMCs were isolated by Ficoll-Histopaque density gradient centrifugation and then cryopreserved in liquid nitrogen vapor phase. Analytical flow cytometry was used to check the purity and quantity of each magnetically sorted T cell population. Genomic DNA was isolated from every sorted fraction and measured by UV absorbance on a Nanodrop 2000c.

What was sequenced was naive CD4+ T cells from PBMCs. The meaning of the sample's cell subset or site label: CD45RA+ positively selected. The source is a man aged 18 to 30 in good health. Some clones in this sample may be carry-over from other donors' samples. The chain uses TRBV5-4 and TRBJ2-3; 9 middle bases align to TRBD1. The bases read TGTGCCAGCAGCTGGGGGGACAGGGACAGAGATACGCAGTATTTT. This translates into CASSWGDRDRDTQYF.